This TCR beta chain was documented in a study of cytomegalovirus exposure and HLA in healthy donors. About the research overall: The study placed roughly four fifths of its roughly 400 genotyped donors in the Caucasian-associated ancestry cluster.

Every donor was a healthy person donating bone marrow. Points from the study as a whole: Specific recognition of CMV antigens was confirmed in vitro for a few chains (all CMV-associated). Listed as cytomegalovirus-associated were 150 or so TCR beta chains.

Concerning this clone: Its specificity is not known.

With 60 Vbeta and 13 Jbeta primers, the PCR was carried out. Here immunoSEQ multiplex PCR was the method, and the copy in TCRdb shows in-frame clones only, minus some. The sample comprises 150,000 to 200,000 clones, around 80% of which are singletons, and about 2.2% rests with the top ten. The clonotype was recovered from a woman aged 30 to 39 in good health and CMV-seronegative. Material: PBMCs.

Written as DNA, the CDR3 is TGTGCCAGCAGTTTATCCCAAGGAGCGGGGGGGCCTGATACGCAGTATTTT. Its translation: CASSLSQGAGGPDTQYF. The gene calls are TRBV28 and TRBJ2-3; TRBD2 matches at 10 bases. The CDR3 spans 17 residues. Germline V gives CDR1 MDHEN, CDR2 SYDVKM. The J segment lost 6 bases and the V segment lost 1 base, leaving 10 bases of the junction unmatched. The full variable domain, its missing parts supplied by reference TRBV28 and TRBJ2-3, is DVKVTQSSRYLVKRTGEKVFLECVQDMDHENMFWYRQDPGLGLRLIYFSYDVKMKEKGDIPEGYSVSREKKERFSLILESASTNQTSMYLCASSLSQGAGGPDTQYFGPGTRLTVL.